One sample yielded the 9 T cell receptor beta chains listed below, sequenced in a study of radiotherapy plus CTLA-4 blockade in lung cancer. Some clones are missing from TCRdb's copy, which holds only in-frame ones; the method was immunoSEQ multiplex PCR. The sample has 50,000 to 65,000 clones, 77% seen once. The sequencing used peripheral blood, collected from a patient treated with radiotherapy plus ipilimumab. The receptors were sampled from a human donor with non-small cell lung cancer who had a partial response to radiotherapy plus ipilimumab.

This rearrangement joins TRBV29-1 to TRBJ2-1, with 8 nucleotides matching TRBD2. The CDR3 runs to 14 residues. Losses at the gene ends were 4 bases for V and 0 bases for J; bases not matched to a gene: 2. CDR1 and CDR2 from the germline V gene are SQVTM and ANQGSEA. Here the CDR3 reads CSVARGDSYNEQFF. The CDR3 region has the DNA TGCAGCGTTGCGCGGGGGGACTCCTACAATGAGCAGTTCTTC.

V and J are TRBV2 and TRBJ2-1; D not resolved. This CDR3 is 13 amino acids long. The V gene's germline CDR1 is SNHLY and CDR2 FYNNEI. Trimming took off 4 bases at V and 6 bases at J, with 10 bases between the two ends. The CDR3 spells CASSVELGNEQFF. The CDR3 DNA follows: TGTGCCAGCAGTGTTGAACTTGGCAATGAGCAGTTCTTC.

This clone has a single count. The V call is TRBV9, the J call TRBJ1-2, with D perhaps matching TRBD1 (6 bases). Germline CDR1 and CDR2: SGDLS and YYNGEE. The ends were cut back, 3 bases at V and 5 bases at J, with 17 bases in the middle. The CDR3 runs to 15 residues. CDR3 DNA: TGTGCCAGCAGCGCACGACGCAGGGGAGGGTATGGCTACACCTTC. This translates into CASSARRRGGYGYTF.

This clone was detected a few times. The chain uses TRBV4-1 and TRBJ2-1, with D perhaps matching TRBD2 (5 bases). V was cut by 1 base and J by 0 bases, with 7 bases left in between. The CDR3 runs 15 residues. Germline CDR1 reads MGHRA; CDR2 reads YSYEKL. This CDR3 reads CASSQAGNSYNEQFF. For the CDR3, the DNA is TGCGCCAGCAGCCAAGCGGGAAACTCCTACAATGAGCAGTTCTTC.

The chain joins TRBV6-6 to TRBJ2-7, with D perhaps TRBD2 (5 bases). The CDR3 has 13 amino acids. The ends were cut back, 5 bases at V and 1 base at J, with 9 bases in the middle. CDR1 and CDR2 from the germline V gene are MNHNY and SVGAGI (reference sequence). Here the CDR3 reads CASSLDYSYEQYF. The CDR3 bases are TGTGCCAGCAGTCTCGACTATTCCTACGAGCAGTACTTC.

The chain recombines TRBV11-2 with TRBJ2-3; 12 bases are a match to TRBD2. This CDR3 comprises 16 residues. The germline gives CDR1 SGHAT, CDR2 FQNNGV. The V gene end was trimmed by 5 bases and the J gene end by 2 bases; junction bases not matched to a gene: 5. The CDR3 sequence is CASSDRLAGVTDTQYF. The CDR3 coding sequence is TGTGCCAGCAGCGATCGACTAGCGGGGGTCACAGATACGCAGTATTTT.

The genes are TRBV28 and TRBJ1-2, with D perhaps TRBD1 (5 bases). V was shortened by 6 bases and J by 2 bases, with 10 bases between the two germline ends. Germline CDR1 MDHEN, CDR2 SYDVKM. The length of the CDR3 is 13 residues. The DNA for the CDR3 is TGTGCCAGCAGCCCAGGGATGAACTATGGCTACACCTTC. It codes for CASSPGMNYGYTF.

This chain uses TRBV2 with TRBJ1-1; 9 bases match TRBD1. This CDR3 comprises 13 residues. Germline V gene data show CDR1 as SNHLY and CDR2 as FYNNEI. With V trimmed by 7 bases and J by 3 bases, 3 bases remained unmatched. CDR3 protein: CASKRTGDTEAFF. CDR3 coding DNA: TGTGCCAGCAAAAGGACAGGGGACACTGAAGCTTTCTTT.

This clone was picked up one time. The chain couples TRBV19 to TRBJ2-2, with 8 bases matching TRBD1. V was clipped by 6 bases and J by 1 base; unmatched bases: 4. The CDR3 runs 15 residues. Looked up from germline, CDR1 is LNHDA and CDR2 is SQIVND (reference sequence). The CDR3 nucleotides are TGTGCCAGTAGCAGGGACAGGTGGAACACCGGGGAGCTGTTTTTT. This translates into CASSRDRWNTGELFF.